This paragraph covers one T cell receptor (beta chain) sequence. What it recognizes is unknown. The germline gives CDR1 LNHDA, CDR2 SQIVND (reference sequence). CDR3 length: 11 amino acids. The ends were cut back, 4 bases at V and 6 bases at J, with 6 bases in the middle. This entry comes from a study of cytomegalovirus exposure and HLA in healthy donors. Study results and caveats: Accurate predictions that matched the HLA-A and HLA-B alleles of most subjects were reportedly made from TCR beta sequences. It was reported in a later analysis that an Asian-associated ancestry cluster showed fewer N-insertions than the approximately 690-donor mean. In a later analysis, TCR beta V- and J-gene trimming showed a link to a missense DCLRE1C variant.

Primers: 60 Vbeta forward and 13 Jbeta reverse. Some clones are missing from TCRdb's copy, which holds only in-frame ones; the method was immunoSEQ multiplex PCR. This sample yields about 200,000 clones, of which approximately 80% are seen a single time; roughly 15% belongs to the top ten. The sample consisted of PBMCs. This clonotype originated in a woman aged 25 to 45 in good health and CMV-seropositive. V and J are TRBV19 and TRBJ1-1, with D perhaps matching TRBD1 (5 bases). The CDR3 DNA follows: TGTGCCAGTAGTACAGGGCCTGAAGCTTTCTTT. It yields the protein CASSTGPEAFF.